This T cell receptor (beta chain) derives from a study of spatial heterogeneity in lung cancer. Study in general: The study consistently detected more beta-chain than alpha-chain sequences.

Regarding time point: sample taken at primary tumor resection. The study sequenced unsorted whole RNA from tumor, nontumor lung or frozen PBMC. 72 TRACERx patients with early, untreated non-small cell lung cancer donated samples. Every molecule of TCR cDNA had its own unique molecular identifier. TCRdb fed the 5' RACE reads into MiXCR, producing one record per CDR3 protein. This repertoire shows 60,000 to 65,000 distinct CDR3 sequences, around 8.2% found once; its top ten account for less than 15%. Study-wide results and caveats: Ubiquitous, expanded tumor-derived TCRs were more frequently observed in blood at resection than at follow-up.

The V and J ends lost 5 bases and 5 bases respectively, with 7 bases between them. Germline loops: CDR1 SGHAT, CDR2 FQDESV (reference sequence). This CDR3 contains 12 residues. This clonotype was recorded at least ten times. The antigen is unknown. The origin of this receptor is a female donor with early-stage non-small cell lung cancer. V is TRBV11-1 and J is TRBJ2-1; unclear D gene. Sequenced material: PBMCs, taken at surgery. The CDR3 region has the DNA TGTGCCAGCAGCCTGGCGGACAATGAGCAGTTCTTC. Translating it yields CASSLADNEQFF.